This T cell receptor (beta chain) is drawn from a study of control samples from healthy donors and cancer patients. TCRdb's table, derived via immunoSEQ multiplex PCR, lists solely in-frame clones and lacks some. In the table there are 30,000 to 40,000 clones, about 86% of which are singletons. Per the germline V gene, CDR1 is SEHNR and CDR2 is FQNEAQ (reference sequence). The CDR3 runs 15 residues. The V and J ends lost 1 base and 7 bases respectively, with 11 bases between them. Sequenced input: PBMCs. The receptor was isolated from a woman aged 40 to 55 with lung cancer. The chain links TRBV7-9 to TRBJ1-6, with unresolved D. CDR3 DNA: TGTGCCAGCAGCTTAGACGCAGGAGGCAATTCACCCCTCCACTTT. Residues: CASSLDAGGNSPLHF.